A selection of T cell receptor beta chains follows, all from one sample in a study of cytomegalovirus exposure and HLA in healthy donors. TCRdb's table, derived via immunoSEQ multiplex PCR, lists solely in-frame clones and lacks some. The data show 130,000 to 150,000 clones, around 84% seen once. The sequencing sample was made of PBMCs. All receptors come from a man aged 35-49 years in good health and CMV-seropositive. The CDR3 runs from the conserved cysteine through the conserved F or W. Each record gives: V gene, clone size, CDR3 length, D gene, J gene, CDR3 protein, CDR3 DNA. D genes are given only for firm matches. Clone size, where shown, is once, few, many, or a class for clones that have expanded.

v_gene: TRBV7-9
abundance: -
len: 12
d_gene: TRBD1
j_gene: TRBJ1-1
CDR3aa: CASSLGQGEAFF
CDR3nt: TGTGCCAGCAGCTTAGGACAGGGTGAAGCTTTCTTT

v_gene: TRBV28
abundance: -
len: 15
d_gene: -
j_gene: TRBJ1-5
CDR3aa: CASSWGGRVNQPQHF
CDR3nt: TGTGCCAGCAGTTGGGGGGGCAGGGTTAATCAGCCCCAGCATTTT

v_gene: TRBV4-2
abundance: -
len: 16
d_gene: -
j_gene: TRBJ1-2
CDR3aa: CASSQELGKGGDGYTF
CDR3nt: TGTGCCAGCAGCCAAGAGCTGGGTAAGGGAGGGGATGGCTACACCTTC

v_gene: TRBV6-5
abundance: -
len: 15
d_gene: -
j_gene: TRBJ1-5
CDR3aa: CASSYSWGDNQPQHF
CDR3nt: TGTGCCAGCAGTTATAGTTGGGGAGACAATCAGCCCCAGCATTTT

v_gene: TRBV6-1
abundance: -
len: 12
d_gene: TRBD1
j_gene: TRBJ2-1
CDR3aa: CASSVQGAFQFF
CDR3nt: TGTGCCAGCAGTGTACAGGGGGCGTTCCAGTTCTTC

v_gene: TRBV10-3
abundance: -
len: 14
d_gene: -
j_gene: TRBJ1-4
CDR3aa: CAISGGGANEKLFF
CDR3nt: TGTGCCATCAGTGGGGGCGGAGCTAATGAAAAACTGTTTTTT

v_gene: TRBV5-4
abundance: -
len: 15
d_gene: TRBD2
j_gene: TRBJ2-1
CDR3aa: CASSQGLAGYNEQFF
CDR3nt: TGTGCCAGCAGCCAGGGACTAGCGGGTTACAATGAGCAGTTCTTC

v_gene: TRBV9
abundance: -
len: 13
d_gene: -
j_gene: TRBJ1-1
CDR3aa: CASSQGGTTEAFF
CDR3nt: TGTGCCAGCAGCCAAGGAGGGACCACTGAAGCTTTCTTT

v_gene: TRBV6-6
abundance: -
len: 16
d_gene: TRBD2
j_gene: TRBJ2-1
CDR3aa: CASSQRATSGNNEQFF
CDR3nt: TGTGCCAGCAGCCAGAGGGCGACTAGCGGGAACAATGAGCAGTTCTTC

v_gene: TRBV6-5
abundance: once
len: 13
d_gene: -
j_gene: TRBJ1-1
CDR3aa: CASSQQRNTEAFF
CDR3nt: TGTGCCAGCAGCCAACAAAGGAACACTGAAGCTTTCTTT

v_gene: TRBV6-1
abundance: few
len: 16
d_gene: -
j_gene: TRBJ1-2
CDR3aa: CASSGSGTPRPYGYTF
CDR3nt: TGTGCCAGCAGTGGATCCGGGACACCGAGGCCCTATGGCTACACCTTC

v_gene: TRBV9
abundance: -
len: 17
d_gene: TRBD2
j_gene: TRBJ2-7
CDR3aa: CASSVGPSGGTTYEQYF
CDR3nt: TGTGCCAGCAGCGTAGGACCTAGCGGAGGGACTACCTACGAGCAGTACTTC

v_gene: TRBV9
abundance: -
len: 17
d_gene: TRBD2
j_gene: TRBJ2-3
CDR3aa: CASSAGLAGGLTDTQYF
CDR3nt: TGTGCCAGCAGCGCTGGACTAGCGGGAGGGCTAACAGATACGCAGTATTTT

v_gene: TRBV4-1
abundance: -
len: 16
d_gene: TRBD2
j_gene: TRBJ2-1
CDR3aa: CASSPATSGRPNEQFF
CDR3nt: TGCGCCAGCAGCCCAGCGACTAGCGGGAGGCCCAATGAGCAGTTCTTC

v_gene: TRBV9
abundance: -
len: 14
d_gene: -
j_gene: TRBJ1-2
CDR3aa: CASTLGGSDYGYTF
CDR3nt: TGTGCCAGCACTCTCGGGGGGAGTGACTATGGCTACACCTTC

v_gene: TRBV30
abundance: -
len: 13
d_gene: -
j_gene: TRBJ1-5
CDR3aa: CAWSSVGNQPQHF
CDR3nt: TGTGCCTGGAGCTCGGTAGGCAATCAGCCCCAGCATTTT

v_gene: TRBV6-1
abundance: -
len: 14
d_gene: TRBD1
j_gene: TRBJ2-3
CDR3aa: CASSEAVGGETQYF
CDR3nt: TGTGCCAGCAGTGAAGCTGTAGGGGGCGAAACGCAGTATTTT

v_gene: TRBV18
abundance: -
len: 17
d_gene: TRBD1
j_gene: TRBJ1-1
CDR3aa: CASSPPGTVQINTEAFF
CDR3nt: TGTGCCAGCTCACCACCCGGGACAGTACAGATCAACACTGAAGCTTTCTTT

v_gene: TRBV28
abundance: -
len: 15
d_gene: TRBD2
j_gene: TRBJ2-7
CDR3aa: CASSLAASGSYEQYF
CDR3nt: TGTGCCAGCAGTTTAGCGGCTAGCGGGTCCTACGAGCAGTACTTC

v_gene: TRBV5-1
abundance: once
len: 17
d_gene: TRBD1
j_gene: TRBJ1-4
CDR3aa: CASSPQGGAGTNEKLFF
CDR3nt: TGCGCCAGCAGTCCACAAGGGGGCGCGGGGACTAATGAAAAACTGTTTTTT

v_gene: TRBV15
abundance: few
len: 12
d_gene: -
j_gene: TRBJ2-1
CDR3aa: CATSSQGNEQFF
CDR3nt: TGTGCCACCAGCAGCCAGGGTAATGAGCAGTTCTTC

v_gene: TRBV18
abundance: -
len: 16
d_gene: TRBD1
j_gene: TRBJ2-3
CDR3aa: CASSPSGQGTADTQYF
CDR3nt: TGTGCCAGCTCACCATCGGGACAGGGAACCGCAGATACGCAGTATTTT

v_gene: TRBV11-1
abundance: -
len: 16
d_gene: TRBD2
j_gene: TRBJ2-1
CDR3aa: CASSLLAGGLDNEQFF
CDR3nt: TGTGCCAGCAGCTTACTAGCGGGAGGGCTAGACAATGAGCAGTTCTTC

v_gene: TRBV5-4
abundance: -
len: 15
d_gene: TRBD1
j_gene: TRBJ1-4
CDR3aa: CASSTGQGINEKLFF
CDR3nt: TGTGCCAGCAGCACCGGACAGGGAATTAATGAAAAACTGTTTTTT

v_gene: TRBV6-5
abundance: -
len: 13
d_gene: -
j_gene: TRBJ2-3
CDR3aa: CASSYLSTDTQYF
CDR3nt: TGTGCCAGCAGTTACCTTAGCACAGATACGCAGTATTTT

v_gene: TRBV14
abundance: few
len: 13
d_gene: -
j_gene: TRBJ1-5
CDR3aa: CASSPQGNQPQHF
CDR3nt: TGTGCCAGCAGCCCACAGGGCAATCAGCCCCAGCATTTT

v_gene: TRBV4-3
abundance: medium-sized
len: 16
d_gene: TRBD1
j_gene: TRBJ2-7
CDR3aa: CASSQEAGTGGYEQYF
CDR3nt: TGCGCCAGCAGCCAAGAGGCCGGGACAGGGGGCTACGAGCAGTACTTC

v_gene: TRBV5-3
abundance: -
len: 16
d_gene: TRBD1
j_gene: TRBJ2-7
CDR3aa: CARSLGTDLIPYEQYF
CDR3nt: TGTGCCAGAAGCCTCGGGACAGATTTGATACCCTACGAGCAGTACTTC

v_gene: TRBV30
abundance: once
len: 14
d_gene: -
j_gene: TRBJ1-2
CDR3aa: CAWSQGQGFLGYTF
CDR3nt: TGTGCCTGGAGTCAAGGCCAGGGATTTCTTGGCTACACCTTC

v_gene: TRBV2
abundance: -
len: 11
d_gene: -
j_gene: TRBJ1-4
CDR3aa: CATGTVEKLFF
CDR3nt: TGTGCCACTGGGACTGTGGAAAAACTGTTTTTT

v_gene: TRBV5-1
abundance: -
len: 14
d_gene: TRBD1
j_gene: TRBJ2-7
CDR3aa: CASSLVWTGDEQYF
CDR3nt: TGCGCCAGCAGCTTGGTATGGACAGGGGACGAGCAGTACTTC

v_gene: TRBV2
abundance: -
len: 14
d_gene: TRBD1
j_gene: TRBJ1-4
CDR3aa: CASRWDRANEKLFF
CDR3nt: TGTGCCAGCAGATGGGACAGGGCGAATGAAAAACTGTTTTTT

v_gene: TRBV19
abundance: -
len: 15
d_gene: -
j_gene: TRBJ1-1
CDR3aa: CASTPGVATGTEAFF
CDR3nt: TGTGCCAGTACCCCGGGGGTAGCAACGGGCACTGAAGCTTTCTTT

v_gene: TRBV15
abundance: -
len: 15
d_gene: TRBD2
j_gene: TRBJ2-5
CDR3aa: CATSAPLAGAETQYF
CDR3nt: TGTGCCACCAGCGCCCCACTAGCGGGAGCCGAGACCCAGTACTTC

v_gene: TRBV18
abundance: -
len: 16
d_gene: -
j_gene: TRBJ2-3
CDR3aa: CASSPLLATHTDTQYF
CDR3nt: TGTGCCAGCTCACCACTACTAGCCACCCACACAGATACGCAGTATTTT

v_gene: TRBV28
abundance: few
len: 15
d_gene: TRBD1
j_gene: TRBJ1-6
CDR3aa: CASSAGQGADSPLHF
CDR3nt: TGTGCCAGCAGTGCCGGACAGGGGGCGGATTCACCCCTCCACTTT

v_gene: TRBV4-3
abundance: -
len: 14
d_gene: -
j_gene: TRBJ1-5
CDR3aa: CASSQDLQTGSQHF
CDR3nt: TGCGCCAGCAGCCAAGATTTGCAGACGGGGTCCCAGCATTTT

v_gene: TRBV6-5
abundance: -
len: 15
d_gene: -
j_gene: TRBJ2-4
CDR3aa: CASSSTSAWGTKQYF
CDR3nt: TGTGCCAGCAGCTCGACGTCAGCTTGGGGCACCAAGCAGTACTTC

v_gene: TRBV5-4
abundance: -
len: 14
d_gene: TRBD1
j_gene: TRBJ2-7
CDR3aa: CASSLATGTYEQYF
CDR3nt: TGTGCCAGCAGCTTGGCGACAGGGACCTACGAGCAGTACTTC

v_gene: TRBV14
abundance: -
len: 12
d_gene: -
j_gene: TRBJ2-1
CDR3aa: CASSQSVLSTFF
CDR3nt: TGTGCCAGCAGCCAAAGCGTCTTATCGACGTTCTTC

v_gene: TRBV7-9
abundance: -
len: 15
d_gene: -
j_gene: TRBJ1-6
CDR3aa: CASSFPGQANSPLHF
CDR3nt: TGTGCCAGCAGCTTTCCAGGGCAAGCTAATTCACCCCTCCACTTT

v_gene: TRBV28
abundance: -
len: 14
d_gene: TRBD2
j_gene: TRBJ2-7
CDR3aa: CASSPTSGRDEQYF
CDR3nt: TGTGCCAGCAGTCCTACTAGCGGGAGGGACGAGCAGTACTTC

v_gene: TRBV30
abundance: -
len: 13
d_gene: -
j_gene: TRBJ2-7
CDR3aa: CASHRGGTYEQYF
CDR3nt: TGTGCCTCCCACAGGGGGGGGACCTACGAGCAGTACTTC

v_gene: TRBV27
abundance: once
len: 16
d_gene: -
j_gene: TRBJ1-3
CDR3aa: CASSLFGQGSGNTIYF
CDR3nt: TGTGCCAGCAGTTTATTTGGGCAGGGTAGTGGAAACACCATATATTTT

v_gene: TRBV19
abundance: -
len: 15
d_gene: TRBD1
j_gene: TRBJ2-1
CDR3aa: CASRLTGGSYNEQFF
CDR3nt: TGTGCCAGTAGGCTTACAGGGGGTTCCTACAATGAGCAGTTCTTC

v_gene: TRBV27
abundance: once
len: 15
d_gene: TRBD2
j_gene: TRBJ2-7
CDR3aa: CASSLMASGVYEQYF
CDR3nt: TGTGCCAGCAGTTTAATGGCTAGCGGAGTCTACGAGCAGTACTTC

v_gene: TRBV7-2
abundance: -
len: 13
d_gene: -
j_gene: TRBJ2-5
CDR3aa: CASSPDAAETQYF
CDR3nt: TGTGCCAGCAGTCCCGACGCGGCGGAGACCCAGTACTTC

v_gene: TRBV7-3
abundance: -
len: 15
d_gene: TRBD2
j_gene: TRBJ2-3
CDR3aa: CASSFLAASTDTQYF
CDR3nt: TGTGCCAGCAGCTTCCTAGCGGCTAGCACAGATACGCAGTATTTT

v_gene: TRBV7-9
abundance: -
len: 15
d_gene: -
j_gene: TRBJ1-2
CDR3aa: CSSSLSLAGNYGYTF
CDR3nt: TGTTCCAGCAGCTTATCCCTGGCAGGCAACTATGGCTACACCTTC